This T cell receptor beta chain originates from a study of CD8 T cells in ankylosing spondylitis. The study, taken as a whole, reports: Ankylosing spondylitis blood seemed to carry a telltale TCR beta motif made of about 8 highly homologous variants.

With regard to this clonotype: The antigen is unknown.

There are 15 residues in the CDR3. Germline V gene lookup returns CDR1 SEHNR and CDR2 FQNEAQ (reference sequence). Between the trimmed V and J ends, which lost 2 bases and 2 bases, there was a span of 11 bases. TCRdb reprocessed the 5' RACE reads with MiXCR, giving one entry per CDR3 protein. The profile covers 800,000 to 900,000 distinct CDR3 sequences, with about 11% appearing a single time and around 0.51% taken by the ten largest. This clonotype originated in a male donor with ankylosing spondylitis. The V and J genes are TRBV7-9 and TRBJ2-3; no reliable D call. The sequencing input was blood, either unsorted or a sorted T cell fraction (not recorded which). CDR3 coding DNA: TGTGCCAGCAGCTTAACGTGGGGTTTCACAGATACGCAGTATTTT. Translation gives CASSLTWGFTDTQYF.